This is a list of T cell receptor beta chains from one sample in a study of OX40 agonist ivuxolimab in advanced cancers. Measured with immunoSEQ multiplex PCR; TCRdb has only the in-frame clones, and not every one. Of over 70,000 clones in the sample, 80% to 90% were seen once. Sequencing was performed on CD4+ or CD8+ T cells sorted from blood, taken in a trial of the OX40 agonist ivuxolimab. These receptor sequences come from an adult with an advanced solid tumor such as melanoma, head and neck, liver or kidney cancer. CDR3s include the opening cysteine and the closing phenylalanine or tryptophan. D genes are given only for firm matches. Rows give clone size only sometimes, using once, few, many, or a class for an expanded clone.

d_call: .
j_call: TRBJ1-2
v_call: TRBV18
clone_size: .
cdr3_aa: CASSPSPNPQNGYTF
cdr3_nt: TGTGCCAGCTCACCGAGCCCCAACCCCCAAAATGGCTACACCTTC

d_call: .
j_call: TRBJ1-5
v_call: TRBV6-1
clone_size: .
cdr3_aa: CASSEEQPQHF
cdr3_nt: TGTGCCAGCAGTGAAGAACAGCCCCAGCATTTT

d_call: .
j_call: TRBJ1-1
v_call: TRBV5-1
clone_size: few
cdr3_aa: CASGPILNTEAFF
cdr3_nt: TGCGCCAGCGGGCCCATACTGAACACTGAAGCTTTCTTT

d_call: TRBD1
j_call: TRBJ1-2
v_call: TRBV10-3
clone_size: .
cdr3_aa: CAISPGGGTGNGGGYTF
cdr3_nt: TGTGCCATCAGTCCGGGAGGCGGGACAGGGAACGGCGGTGGCTACACCTTC

d_call: .
j_call: TRBJ1-1
v_call: TRBV7-3
clone_size: .
cdr3_aa: CASSLRTEAFF
cdr3_nt: TGTGCCAGCAGCTTAAGGACTGAAGCTTTCTTT

d_call: TRBD2
j_call: TRBJ2-3
v_call: TRBV6-1
clone_size: .
cdr3_aa: CASSERIASGHTDTQYF
cdr3_nt: TGTGCCAGCAGTGAAAGGATCGCTAGCGGACACACAGATACGCAGTATTTT

d_call: .
j_call: TRBJ1-2
v_call: TRBV18
clone_size: .
cdr3_aa: CASSPAGLYGYTF
cdr3_nt: TGTGCCAGCTCACCGGCAGGGTTGTATGGCTACACCTTC

d_call: .
j_call: TRBJ2-6
v_call: TRBV28
clone_size: .
cdr3_aa: CASSFVRAGANVLTF
cdr3_nt: TGTGCCAGCAGTTTTGTCCGGGCTGGGGCCAACGTCCTGACTTTC

d_call: TRBD1
j_call: TRBJ2-5
v_call: TRBV4-3
clone_size: .
cdr3_aa: CASSQDTFQGAQGETQYF
cdr3_nt: TGCGCCAGCAGCCAAGATACCTTTCAGGGGGCGCAAGGAGAGACCCAGTACTTC

d_call: .
j_call: TRBJ1-2
v_call: TRBV21-1
clone_size: .
cdr3_aa: CASRLPGSLPGGADYGYTF
cdr3_nt: TGTGCCAGCAGGCTTCCGGGGTCCTTGCCTGGGGGCGCAGACTATGGCTACACCTTC

d_call: .
j_call: TRBJ1-1
v_call: TRBV7-9
clone_size: .
cdr3_aa: CASTQTANTEAFF
cdr3_nt: TGTGCCAGCACCCAGACAGCGAACACTGAAGCTTTCTTT

d_call: TRBD1
j_call: TRBJ1-3
v_call: TRBV9
clone_size: .
cdr3_aa: CASKRGTGTSGNTIYF
cdr3_nt: TGTGCCAGCAAGAGAGGGACAGGAACCTCTGGAAACACCATATATTTT

d_call: TRBD2
j_call: TRBJ2-3
v_call: TRBV5-1
clone_size: .
cdr3_aa: CASSLVVSGRSTDTQYF
cdr3_nt: TGCGCCAGCAGCTTGGTAGTTAGCGGGAGGAGCACAGATACGCAGTATTTT

d_call: .
j_call: TRBJ2-2
v_call: TRBV5-1
clone_size: .
cdr3_aa: CASSLQGLPGELFF
cdr3_nt: TGCGCCAGCAGCTTGCAGGGGCTACCCGGGGAGCTGTTTTTT

d_call: TRBD1
j_call: TRBJ2-5
v_call: TRBV7-7
clone_size: .
cdr3_aa: CASSQLPGQGLAETQYF
cdr3_nt: TGTGCTAGCAGCCAACTCCCGGGACAGGGGCTGGCGGAGACCCAGTACTTC

d_call: .
j_call: TRBJ2-1
v_call: TRBV11-2
clone_size: .
cdr3_aa: CASSLIQVEQFF
cdr3_nt: TGTGCCAGCAGCTTAATCCAGGTTGAGCAGTTCTTC

d_call: .
j_call: TRBJ1-3
v_call: TRBV5-1
clone_size: .
cdr3_aa: CASSLLVSGSGNTIYF
cdr3_nt: TGCGCCAGCAGCTTGCTTGTTTCTGGCTCTGGAAACACCATATATTTT

d_call: TRBD2
j_call: TRBJ2-3
v_call: TRBV6-5
clone_size: .
cdr3_aa: CASSYSASGYTDTQYF
cdr3_nt: TGTGCCAGCAGTTACTCTGCTAGCGGGTATACAGATACGCAGTATTTT

d_call: .
j_call: TRBJ2-5
v_call: TRBV5-1
clone_size: .
cdr3_aa: CASSFLSGEETQYF
cdr3_nt: TGCGCCAGCAGCTTCCTTAGTGGGGAAGAGACCCAGTACTTC

d_call: .
j_call: TRBJ1-6
v_call: TRBV5-1
clone_size: .
cdr3_aa: CASSLVAGSSSYNSPLHF
cdr3_nt: TGCGCCAGCAGCTTGGTGGCCGGGTCCAGCTCCTATAATTCACCCCTCCACTTT

d_call: TRBD1
j_call: TRBJ2-6
v_call: TRBV25-1
clone_size: .
cdr3_aa: CASSRDRGYSGANVLTF
cdr3_nt: TGTGCCAGCAGCCGGGACAGGGGGTACTCTGGGGCCAACGTCCTGACTTTC

d_call: .
j_call: TRBJ1-2
v_call: TRBV5-6
clone_size: .
cdr3_aa: CASSLREYGYTF
cdr3_nt: TGTGCCAGCAGCTTACGGGAGTATGGCTACACCTTC

d_call: TRBD1
j_call: TRBJ2-5
v_call: TRBV13
clone_size: .
cdr3_aa: CASTLLGQGAETQYF
cdr3_nt: TGTGCCAGCACCCTACTGGGGCAGGGGGCCGAGACCCAGTACTTC

d_call: .
j_call: TRBJ1-1
v_call: TRBV7-3
clone_size: .
cdr3_aa: CASTEGSHTEAFF
cdr3_nt: TGTGCCAGCACCGAAGGGTCGCACACTGAAGCTTTCTTT